Following are 12 T cell receptor beta chains from one sample sequenced in a study of blood T cell repertoires in COVID-19. Sequenced by immunoSEQ multiplex PCR; TCRdb stores in-frame clones only, minus some. The sample records some 82,000 clones, 75% to 95% being singletons. What was sequenced was peripheral blood. All receptors derive from a woman between 50 and 59 years old in a cohort sampled during active COVID-19.

The J gene is TRBJ1-2, the V gene TRBV6-1; no reliable D call. CDR1 is MNHNS and CDR2 is SASEGT in the germline V gene. The CDR3 loop spans 17 amino acids. V was trimmed by 0 bases and J by 2 bases, leaving 16 bases between them. CDR3 amino acids: CASSEARQLGVNYGYTF. DNA of the CDR3: TGTGCCAGCAGTGAAGCGAGACAACTCGGGGTAAACTATGGCTACACCTTC.

The V and J genes are TRBV7-9 and TRBJ1-5; weak D call: TRBD1 (5 bases). From germline, CDR1 is SEHNR and CDR2 FQNEAQ (reference sequence). The CDR3 runs to 14 residues. Trimming pared 5 bases from V and 3 bases from J, leaving 11 bases between. This CDR3 reads CASSHTGPNQPQHF. The CDR3 DNA follows: TGTGCCAGCAGCCACACAGGTCCCAATCAGCCCCAGCATTTT.

The J gene is TRBJ2-7, the V gene TRBV3-1 (or the pseudogene TRBV3-2), with 8 bases matching TRBD2. The CDR3 totals 16 residues. Looked up from germline, CDR1 is LGHDT and CDR2 is YNNKEL (reference sequence). The V segment lost 8 bases and the J segment 0 bases; nucleotides outside the gene matches: 12. CDR3 in DNA: TGTGCCAGCGGACCCGTAAGCGGGGGAGGCTCCTACGAGCAGTACTTC. It specifies CASGPVSGGGSYEQYF.

The chain carries TRBV23-1 and TRBJ1-5; 7 positions agree with TRBD1. TRBV23-1 is noted as an ORF with a role that remains uncertain. After removal of 2 bases from V and 2 bases from J, the junction contained 0 bases not matched to a gene. The CDR3 has 14 amino acids. Written as DNA, the CDR3 is TGCGCCAGCAGTCAACAGGGGGGCAATCAGCCCCAGCATTTT. Encoded protein: CASSQQGGNQPQHF.

The chain carries TRBV19 and TRBJ2-5; the match to TRBD1 covers 9 bases. J gave up 4 bases and V 4 bases, and 10 bases lay outside the gene matches. The CDR3 is 16 amino acids. CDR1 and CDR2 (germline): LNHDA, SQIVND (reference sequence). This chain's CDR3 is CASSNTGGLKRETQYF. The CDR3 DNA follows: TGTGCCAGTAGTAATACAGGGGGCCTAAAGCGAGAGACCCAGTACTTC.

This chain uses TRBV5-1 with TRBJ2-2, with a possible D match to TRBD1 (6 bases). Germline CDR1 SGHRS, CDR2 YFSETQ. This CDR3 region has 14 residues. V lost 3 bases, J lost 4 bases, and 10 bases lay in between. The CDR3 sequence: CASSSRTATGELFF. The DNA for the CDR3 is TGCGCCAGCAGCTCCCGGACAGCCACCGGGGAGCTGTTTTTT. Supplemented by reference TRBV5-1 and TRBJ2-2, the full variable domain reads KAGVTQTPRYLIKTRGQQVTLSCSPISGHRSVSWYQQTPGQGLQFLFEYFSETQRNKGNFPGRFSGRQFSNSRSEMNVSTLELGDSALYLCASSSRTATGELFFGEGSRLTVL.

V and J are TRBV27 and TRBJ2-1; 7 bases agree with TRBD2. Germline lookup yields CDR1 MNHEY and CDR2 SMNVEV (reference sequence). CDR3 size: 16 residues. V dropped 5 bases and J dropped 4; count of bases not matched to a gene: 11. DNA for the CDR3: TGTGCCAGCAGTATCCAAGCGGGGAATTCGTACAATGAGCAGTTCTTC. Amino acid sequence: CASSIQAGNSYNEQFF.

The chain uses TRBV7-9 and TRBJ2-2; no clear D. This CDR3 has 15 amino acids. Per germline, CDR1 SEHNR and CDR2 FQNEAQ (reference sequence). Trimming cost V 5 bases and J 4 bases, with 14 bases left between them. The CDR3 loop is CASSASQVGTGELFF. In nucleotides, the CDR3 is TGTGCCAGCAGCGCAAGTCAGGTTGGCACCGGGGAGCTGTTTTTT.

The V call is TRBV13, the J call TRBJ1-2, with TRBD1 matching 7 bases. Germline CDR1 and CDR2: PRHDT and FYEKMQ (reference sequence). V dropped 3 bases and J dropped 5; count of bases not matched to a gene: 6. The CDR3 contains 14 residues. Here the CDR3 DNA reads TGTGCCAGCAGCTTCCGGACAGGAAGATATGGCTACACCTTC. Protein sequence: CASSFRTGRYGYTF.

In this sample, this clone turned up once. The genes are TRBV2 and TRBJ1-5; tentative D call: TRBD1 (5 bases). V dropped 4 bases and J dropped 3 bases, with 7 bases sitting between them. Looked up from germline, CDR1 is SNHLY and CDR2 is FYNNEI. The CDR3 spans 13 residues. The chain's CDR3 is CASSVTVNQPQHF. CDR3 sequence (DNA): TGTGCCAGCAGTGTGACAGTCAATCAGCCCCAGCATTTT.

This clone was observed a single time. An end of the junction differs from the germline gene, which may be a read error. The chain is built from TRBV7-7 and TRBJ1-4; D unclear. The CDR3 covers 15 residues. Germline CDR1 and CDR2: SSHAT and FNYEAQ (reference sequence). CDR3 amino acids: CASSLGRGTNEKLFF. Written as DNA, the CDR3 is TGTGCTAGCAGCCTAGGACGGGGAACTAATGAAAAACTGTTTTTT.

This clone was recorded a few times. The chain uses TRBV5-1 and TRBJ2-7; tentative D call: TRBD1 (6 bases). The CDR3 covers 15 residues. Trimming removed 0 bases at V and 3 bases at J, with 13 bases between. Germline-derived CDR1 and CDR2 are SGHRS and YFSETQ. This CDR3 reads CASSLGFDRIYEQYF. The DNA for the CDR3 is TGCGCCAGCAGCTTGGGCTTTGACAGGATCTACGAGCAGTACTTC.